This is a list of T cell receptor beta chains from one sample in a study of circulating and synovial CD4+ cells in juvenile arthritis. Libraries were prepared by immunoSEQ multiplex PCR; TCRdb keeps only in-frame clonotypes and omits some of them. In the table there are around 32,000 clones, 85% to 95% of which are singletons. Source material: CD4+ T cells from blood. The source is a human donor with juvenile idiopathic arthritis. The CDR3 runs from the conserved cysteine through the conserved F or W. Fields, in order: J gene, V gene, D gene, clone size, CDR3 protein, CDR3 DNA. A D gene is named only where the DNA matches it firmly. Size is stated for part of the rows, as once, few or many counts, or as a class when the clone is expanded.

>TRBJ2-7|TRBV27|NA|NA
CASSLTTRVSYEQYF
TGTGCCAGCAGTTTAACTACTAGGGTATCCTACGAGCAGTACTTC
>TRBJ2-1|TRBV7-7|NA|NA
CASSPGLTYNEQFF
TGTGCTAGCAGCCCCGGGTTGACCTACAATGAGCAGTTCTTC
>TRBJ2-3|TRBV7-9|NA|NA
CASSLGYPTDTQYF
TGTGCCAGCAGCTTAGGCTACCCCACAGATACGCAGTATTTT
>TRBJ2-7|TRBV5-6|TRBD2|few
CASSLSGVVIQF
TGTGCCAGCAGCTTGAGCGGGGTCGTAATTCAGTTC
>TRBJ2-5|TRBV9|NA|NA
CASSVTKKQETQYF
TGTGCCAGCAGCGTGACTAAAAAGCAAGAGACCCAGTACTTC
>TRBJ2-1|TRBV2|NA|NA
CASGRTGMNEQFF
TGTGCCAGCGGTCGTACAGGGATGAATGAGCAGTTCTTC
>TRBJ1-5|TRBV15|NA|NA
CATSRVGGGQPQHF
TGTGCCACCAGCAGAGTGGGGGGAGGCCAGCCCCAGCATTTT
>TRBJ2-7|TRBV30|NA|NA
CAWRGGQVYSYEQYF
TGTGCCTGGAGGGGAGGACAGGTGTACTCCTACGAGCAGTACTTC
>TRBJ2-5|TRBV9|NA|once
CASSVGGGLGETQYF
TGTGCCAGCAGCGTAGGTGGGGGGTTGGGAGAGACCCAGTACTTC
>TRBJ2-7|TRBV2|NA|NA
CASSYRDRSSYEQYF
TGTGCCAGCAGCTACAGGGACCGGAGCTCCTACGAGCAGTACTTC
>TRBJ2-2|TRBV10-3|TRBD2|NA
CAISERAPSGNTGELFF
TGTGCCATCAGTGAACGGGCCCCTAGCGGAAACACCGGGGAGCTGTTTTTT
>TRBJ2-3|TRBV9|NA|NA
CASSVAGEADTQYF
TGTGCCAGCAGCGTAGCGGGAGAAGCAGATACGCAGTATTTT
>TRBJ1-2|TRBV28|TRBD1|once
CASSRNRGHGYTF
TGTGCCAGCAGTCGAAACAGGGGGCACGGCTACACCTTC
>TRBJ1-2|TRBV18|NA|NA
CASSPGTDYGYTF
TGTGCCAGCTCACCAGGGACTGACTATGGCTACACCTTC
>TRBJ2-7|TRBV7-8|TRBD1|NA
CASSPILPSGTGVSNEQYF
TGTGCCAGCAGCCCAATTCTCCCCTCCGGGACAGGGGTCTCTAACGAGCAGTACTTC
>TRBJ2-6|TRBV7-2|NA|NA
CASSPTTGGANVLTF
TGTGCCAGCAGCCCGACGACGGGAGGGGCCAACGTCCTGACTTTC
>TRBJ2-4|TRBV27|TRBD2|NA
CASRGGAKNIQYF
TGTGCCAGCAGGGGAGGGGCCAAAAACATTCAGTACTTC
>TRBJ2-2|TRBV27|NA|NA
CASSLWQGWSTGELFF
TGTGCCAGCAGTTTATGGCAGGGGTGGTCCACCGGGGAGCTGTTTTTT
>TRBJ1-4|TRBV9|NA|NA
CASSVASEKLFF
TGTGCCAGCAGCGTAGCTTCGGAAAAACTGTTTTTT
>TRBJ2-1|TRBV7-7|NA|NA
CASSTRPGNEQFF
TGTGCTAGCAGCACTCGACCGGGCAATGAGCAGTTCTTC